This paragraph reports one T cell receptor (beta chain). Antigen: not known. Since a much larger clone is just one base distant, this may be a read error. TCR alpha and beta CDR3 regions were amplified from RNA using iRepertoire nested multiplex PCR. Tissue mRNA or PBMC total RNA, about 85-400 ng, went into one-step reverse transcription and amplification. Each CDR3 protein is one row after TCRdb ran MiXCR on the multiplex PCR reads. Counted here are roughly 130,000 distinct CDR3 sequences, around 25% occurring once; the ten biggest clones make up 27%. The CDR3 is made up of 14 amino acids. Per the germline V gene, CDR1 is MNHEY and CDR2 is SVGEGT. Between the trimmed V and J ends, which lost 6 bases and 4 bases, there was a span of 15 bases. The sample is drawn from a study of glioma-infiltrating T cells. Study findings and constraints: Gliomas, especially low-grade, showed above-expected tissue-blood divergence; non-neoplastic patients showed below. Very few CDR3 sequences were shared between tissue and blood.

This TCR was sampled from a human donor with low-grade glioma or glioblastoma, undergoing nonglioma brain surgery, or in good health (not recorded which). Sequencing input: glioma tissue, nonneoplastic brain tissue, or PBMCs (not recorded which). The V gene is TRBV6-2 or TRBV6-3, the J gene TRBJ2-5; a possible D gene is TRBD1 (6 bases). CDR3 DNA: TGTGCCAGCAGAAATCAGGGGTTCCGAGAGACCCAGTACTTC. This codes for CASRNQGFRETQYF.